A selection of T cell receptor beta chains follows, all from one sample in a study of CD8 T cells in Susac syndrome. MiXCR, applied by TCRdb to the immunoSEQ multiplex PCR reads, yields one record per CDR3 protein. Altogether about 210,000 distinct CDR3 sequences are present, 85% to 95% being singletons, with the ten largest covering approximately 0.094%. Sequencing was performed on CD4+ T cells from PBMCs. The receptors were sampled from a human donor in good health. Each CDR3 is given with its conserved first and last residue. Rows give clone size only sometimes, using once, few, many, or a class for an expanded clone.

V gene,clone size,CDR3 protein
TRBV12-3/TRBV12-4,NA,CASSELSSYNEQFF
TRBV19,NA,CATQPGQGPGNQPQHF
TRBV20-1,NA,CSAPILGRRQETQYF
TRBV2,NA,CASSVDSGGKLFF
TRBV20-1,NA,CSARDGGSSYNEQFF
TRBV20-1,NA,CSARLAGVLAGELFF
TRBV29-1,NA,CSVGREGTGELFF
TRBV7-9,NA,CASSFTLAYSTDTQYF
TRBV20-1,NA,CSGISGRAYNEQFF
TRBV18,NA,CASSPAGQGAEQYF
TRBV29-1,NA,CSAGTSGAEDTQYF
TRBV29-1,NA,CSVKGLAGGEETQYF
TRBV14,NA,CASSHISGDIQETQYF
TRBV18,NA,CASSPTGTSGYNEQFF
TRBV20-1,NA,CSARALRGTDTQYF
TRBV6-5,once,CASSDVSNTGELFF
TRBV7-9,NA,CASSPERGLQYF
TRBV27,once,CASSSTHVSYEQYF
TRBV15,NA,CATSKSRGRVREKLFF
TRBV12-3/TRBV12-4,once,CASSIGGWSEAFF
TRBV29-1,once,CSVEKVSRETQYF
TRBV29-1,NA,CSAGDGTGDGYTF
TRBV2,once,CASSPDPYEQFF